This TCR beta chain comes out of a study of blood T cell repertoires in COVID-19. Background on the study: Italy, Spain and the United States were the sources of the convalescent and acute COVID-19 samples.

This clone was counted a single time. V lost 8 bases to trimming and J lost 1 base, with 5 bases between them. The CDR3 sequence is 11 residues long. Germline V lookup: CDR1 SNHLY, CDR2 FYNNEI. The assay was immunoSEQ multiplex PCR, and TCRdb's table has in-frame clones only and misses some. This table has roughly 340,000 clones, around 89% appearing once. The Seattle patients joined while their infection was active and were tracked longitudinally afterward. This clonotype was sampled from a woman under 40 with COVID-19, enrolled during active disease. J is TRBJ1-1 and V is TRBV2, with unresolved D. The specimen sequenced was peripheral blood. CDR3 sequence reads: CASLKNTEAFF. In DNA, the CDR3 is TGTGCCAGCCTTAAGAACACTGAAGCTTTCTTT.